This passage covers 32 T cell receptor beta chains from one sample sequenced in a study of blood T cells in healthy people across ages. For the second PCR, which ran for about 7 to 11 cycles, a sample-barcoded 5' primer and a J-beta primer mix were used. TCRdb reprocessed the 5' RACE reads with MiXCR, giving one entry per CDR3 protein. Of 2 million or so distinct CDR3 sequences in the sample, about 50% were seen once. Sample: blood. The receptors were sampled from a woman in her thirties or forties in good health.

For this clonotype: One end of the junction fails to match germline, which may point to a read error. V is TRBV27 and J is TRBJ2-7; D is unclear. Germline V gene data show CDR1 as MNHEY and CDR2 as SMNVEV (reference sequence). The CDR3 totals 17 residues. The CDR3 here is CACSLWSPRGNEVSQYF. CDR3 in DNA: TGTGCCTGCAGTTTATGGAGCCCTAGAGGTAACGAGGTGTCCCAGTACTTC.

The chain links TRBV6-5 to TRBJ1-1; 8 bases match TRBD1. Germline V lookup: CDR1 MNHEY, CDR2 SVGAGI. Trimming at V came to 4 bases and at J to 7 bases, leaving 5 bases not matched to a gene. The CDR3 totals 13 residues. The CDR3 nucleotides read TGTGCCAGCAGTTCGGACAGGGAGAGTGAAGCTTTCTTT. It yields the protein CASSSDRESEAFF.

The chain has TRBV9 and TRBJ2-5; 8 bases line up with TRBD2. The germline CDR1 and CDR2 sequences are SGDLS and YYNGEE. J gave up 1 base and V 1 base, and 6 bases lay outside the gene matches. The CDR3 spans 16 residues. The CDR3 DNA sequence: TGTGCCAGCAGCGTATCGCCGGGGGGGCTCCAAGAGACCCAGTACTTC. Translation: CASSVSPGGLQETQYF.

In the case of this clonotype: Since a much larger clone is just one base distant, this may be a read error. The CDR3 is CASSKLAGGYQETQFF. The CDR3 DNA is TGTGCCAGCAGCAAACTAGCGGGGGGGTACCAAGAGACCCAGTTCTTC. The V call is TRBV7-2, the J call TRBJ2-5; TRBD2 agrees at 13 bases. The better agreement between TRBJ2-1 and the DNA end casts doubt on the J call. Germline V gene sequence: CDR1 SGHTA, CDR2 FQGNSA. This CDR3 has 16 amino acids.

The genes are TRBV2 and TRBJ2-7; 7 bases line up with TRBD1. V gave up 0 bases and J gave up 2 bases; unmatched junction bases: 7. CDR1 and CDR2 (germline): SNHLY, FYNNEI. This CDR3 region has 16 residues. The CDR3 DNA sequence: TGTGCCAGCAGTGAAGCTACAGGGGCCTCGACCTACGAGCAGTACTTC. Translated: CASSEATGASTYEQYF.

This chain links TRBV28 with TRBJ2-7, with 7 bases fitting TRBD1. The germline gives CDR1 MDHEN, CDR2 SYDVKM. The CDR3 spans 16 residues. With 6 bases clipped from V and 2 bases from J, the junction kept 13 bases outside the gene matches. The CDR3 DNA is TGTGCCAGCAGACAAAAACGCCGGGACAGAGCCTACGAGCAGTACTTC. It codes for CASRQKRRDRAYEQYF.

This chain connects TRBV5-1 to TRBJ2-3, with 7 bases matching TRBD2. Germline CDR1 reads SGHRS; CDR2 reads YFSETQ. V shed 6 bases and J 8 bases; nucleotides not matched to a gene: 9. This CDR3 spans 13 amino acids. The CDR3 region is CASTPSGAVTQYF. For the CDR3, the DNA is TGCGCCAGCACGCCCAGCGGGGCCGTTACGCAGTATTTT.

V and J are TRBV6-6 and TRBJ2-3; D assignment may be TRBD1 or TRBD2 (7 bases each). V gave up 6 bases and J gave up 2 bases, with 15 bases separating them. CDR3 length: 15 residues. Germline V gene lookup returns CDR1 MNHNY and CDR2 SVGAGI (reference sequence). CDR3 region: CASSSQGGHTDTQYF. The CDR3, as DNA: TGTGCCAGCAGCTCCCAGGGGGGGCACACAGATACGCAGTATTTT.

The chain couples TRBV7-2 to TRBJ2-1, with 9 bases matching TRBD2. This CDR3 region has 16 residues. After removal of 3 bases from V and 12 bases from J, the junction contained 15 bases not matched to a gene. The germline gives CDR1 SGHTA, CDR2 FQGNSA. The CDR3 here is CASSFSASGAESRQFF. DNA for the CDR3: TGTGCCAGCAGCTTCTCAGCTAGCGGGGCCGAGTCAAGGCAGTTCTTC.

The genes are TRBV12-3 or TRBV12-4 and TRBJ1-2, with no clear D. This CDR3 is 13 amino acids long. The V end lost 1 base, the J end lost 8 bases, and 11 bases lay between the germline ends. The CDR3 sequence: CASSLVGFLGYTF. The CDR3 nucleotides read TGTGCCAGCAGTTTAGTGGGGTTCTTGGGCTACACCTTC.

This chain links TRBV27 with TRBJ2-5; D may be TRBD1 or TRBD2 (7 bases each). Germline V gives CDR1 MNHEY, CDR2 SMNVEV (reference sequence). Trimming left V 8 bases short and J 2 bases short, with 18 bases between. The CDR3 is 15 amino acids. The CDR3 DNA follows: TGTGCCAGCTCCAGGGGGGGGGGCGGACAAGAGACCCAGTACTTC. Translation: CASSRGGGGQETQYF.

This chain links TRBV6-2 or TRBV6-3 with TRBJ2-5; D unresolved. With 3 bases removed from V and 1 base from J, the gap between germline ends came to 15 bases. The germline V gene encodes CDR1 MNHEY and CDR2 SVGEGT. CDR3 length: 16 amino acids. DNA of the CDR3: TGTGCCAGCAGTTATCTGGGCAGGAACCTCCAAGAGACCCAGTACTTC. Its translation is CASSYLGRNLQETQYF.

The sample holds one count of this clonotype. The chain joins TRBV7-6 to TRBJ2-1, with a weak D call TRBD2 (6 bases). This CDR3 has 16 amino acids. Germline assignment: CDR1 SGHVS and CDR2 FNYEAQ. The V end was cut by 5 bases, the J end by 8 bases, with 22 bases between. CDR3 region: CASSARGSMLMDEQFF. CDR3 DNA: TGTGCCAGCAGCGCGCGGGGCAGTATGCTGATGGATGAGCAGTTCTTC. Full variable domain (missing parts from reference TRBV7-6 and TRBJ2-1): GAGVSQSPRYKVTKRGQDVALRCDPISGHVSLYWYRQALGQGPEFLTYFNYEAQQDKSGLPNDRFSAERPEGSISTLTIQRTEQRDSAMYRCASSARGSMLMDEQFFGPGTRLTVL.

This clonotype was detected only a few times. V usage is TRBV11-2 and J usage is TRBJ2-1; no firm D call. Trimming pared 6 bases from V and 4 bases from J, leaving 10 bases between. Germline-derived CDR1 and CDR2 are SGHAT and FQNNGV. The CDR3 sequence is 13 residues long. CDR3 amino acids: CASRKTGYNEQFF. The CDR3 DNA reads as TGTGCCAGCAGAAAAACTGGTTACAATGAGCAGTTCTTC.

V is TRBV6-1 and J is TRBJ2-7; D is undetermined. V lost 3 bases to trimming and J lost 1 base, with 10 bases between them. The length of the CDR3 is 14 residues. Germline CDR1 reads MNHNS; CDR2 reads SASEGT. The CDR3 sequence is CASSDTPLSYEQYF. The CDR3 bases are TGTGCCAGCAGTGATACGCCATTGTCCTACGAGCAGTACTTC.

DNA for the CDR3: TGTGCCACCAGCAGGGACAGGGGGCGCAACACTGAAGCTTTCTTT. This gives the protein CATSRDRGRNTEAFF. This sequence joins TRBV15 and TRBJ1-1, with 11 bases aligning to TRBD1. Germline loops: CDR1 LNHNV, CDR2 YYDKDF (reference sequence). This CDR3 contains 15 residues. After removal of 3 bases from V and 2 bases from J, the junction contained 2 bases not matched to a gene.

The chain joins TRBV28 to TRBJ2-3; 11 bases align to TRBD2. The CDR3 is made up of 18 amino acids. Germline trimming cut 3 bases from V and 5 bases from J; bases unmatched to any gene: 13. Germline V gives CDR1 MDHEN, CDR2 SYDVKM. CDR3 coding DNA: TGTGCCAGCAGTTTCTCCTATAGCGGGGGGGCCGTAGTAGATACGCAGTATTTT. Its protein product is CASSFSYSGGAVVDTQYF.

The V gene is TRBV11-2, the J gene TRBJ2-4, with 7 bases identical to TRBD2. Germline loops: CDR1 SGHAT, CDR2 FQNNGV. The CDR3 runs 14 residues. Unmatched junction bases numbered 4, after V lost 6 bases and J lost 2 bases. CDR3 DNA: TGTGCCAGCAGTGGGACTAACACCAAAAACATTCAGTACTTC. Its translation: CASSGTNTKNIQYF.

This clonotype was detected a few times. This chain uses TRBV12-3 or TRBV12-4 with TRBJ2-3, with 10 bases aligning to TRBD1. V lost 5 bases, J lost 6 bases, and 5 bases stayed unmatched. The CDR3 runs 14 residues. DNA for the CDR3: TGTGCCAGCAGTCGCGACAGGGGGCAGGATACGCAGTATTTT. Its translation: CASSRDRGQDTQYF.

Of note for this clonotype: Just one base apart from a much larger clone, this may be a read error. The rearrangement joins TRBV2 to TRBJ2-1; unclear D gene. Trimming took off 2 bases at V and 5 bases at J, with 7 bases between the two ends. Germline V gene lookup returns CDR1 SNHLY and CDR2 FYNNEI. CDR3 size: 13 residues. CDR3 in amino acids: CASSERSDNEQFF. The CDR3 region has the DNA TGTGCCAGCAGTGAAAGGTCGGACAATGAGCAGTTCTTC.

The chain has TRBV4-1 and TRBJ2-5, with 9 bases that match TRBD2. V dropped 0 bases and J dropped 5; count of bases not matched to a gene: 7. This CDR3 region has 16 residues. Germline loops: CDR1 MGHRA, CDR2 YSYEKL. The DNA for the CDR3 is TGCGCCAGCAGCCAAGATAGCGGGGGTACCCATGAGACCCAGTACTTC. This sequence encodes CASSQDSGGTHETQYF.

V usage is TRBV6-5 and J usage is TRBJ2-1, with D perhaps matching TRBD1 (5 bases). The DNA end favors TRBJ2-7, so the J call may be wrong. Germline lookup yields CDR1 MNHEY and CDR2 SVGAGI. The CDR3 contains 17 residues. The CDR3 region has the DNA TGTGCCAGCAGTTTATCACAAGGGGAAAGCTCCTACAATGAGCAGTACTTC. It codes for CASSLSQGESSYNEQYF.

This clonotype has more than one count but fewer than ten. The gene calls are TRBV15 and TRBJ2-3; TRBD2 agrees at 9 bases. V shed 1 base, J shed 2 bases, and the junction held 10 bases outside the gene matches. CDR1 LNHNV and CDR2 YYDKDF come from the germline V gene (reference sequence). The CDR3 spans 18 residues. The CDR3 loop is CATSRGFLAGEFTDTQYF. In DNA form, the CDR3 reads TGTGCCACCAGCAGAGGTTTTTTAGCGGGGGAGTTCACAGATACGCAGTATTTT.

Concerning this clonotype: The germline gene is not matched at one end of the junction; a read error may be the cause. This chain links TRBV4-3 with TRBJ2-6; either TRBD1 or TRBD2 may fit D (5 bases each). The CDR3 extends over 17 amino acids. CDR1 is LGHNA, CDR2 YSLEER, per germline. For the CDR3, the DNA is TGCGCCGGCAGCCTCGAGGCAGGGAGCTCCGGGGCCAACGTCCTGACTTTC. Protein: CAGSLEAGSSGANVLTF.

V is TRBV20-1 and J is TRBJ2-6, with D unresolved. CDR1 is DFQATT, CDR2 SNEGSKA, per germline (reference sequence). Between the trimmed V and J ends, which lost 4 bases and 2 bases, there was a span of 12 bases. This CDR3 is built from 15 residues. CDR3 DNA sequence: TGCAGTGCTACGAGCCCCAAACCTGGGGCCAACGTCCTGACTTTC. Its translation is CSATSPKPGANVLTF.

The V and J genes are TRBV11-3 and TRBJ2-7; D is uncertain. CDR3 size: 12 residues. CDR1 is SGHNT and CDR2 is YENEEA in the germline V gene. V lost 5 bases and J 9 bases, leaving 14 bases between the germline ends. The CDR3 region has the DNA TGTGCCAGCAGCCCCCATCCTGACGGGCAGTACTTC. Its translation: CASSPHPDGQYF.

The CDR3 protein is CAISALRGYEQYF. Here the CDR3 DNA reads TGTGCCATCAGTGCATTGAGGGGCTACGAGCAGTACTTC. The gene calls are TRBV10-3 and TRBJ2-7; D may match TRBD1 or TRBD2 (5 bases each). Trimming left V 4 bases short and J 3 bases short, with 10 bases between. Germline V gene data show CDR1 as ENHRY and CDR2 as SYGVKD. The length of the CDR3 is 13 residues.

On this clonotype itself: At one end the junction does not follow the germline gene, possibly because of a read error. This chain joins TRBV7-3 and TRBJ2-3, with D tentatively TRBD2 (5 bases). Germline CDR1 and CDR2: SGHTA and FQGTGA. This CDR3 region has 15 residues. CDR3 DNA: TGTGCCAGCAGCCCCCAGGCCTCTAGCACAGATACACAGTATTTT. Protein sequence: CASSPQASSTDTQYF.

The chain is built from TRBV5-1 and TRBJ2-1; 9 bases match TRBD1. Germline CDR1 is SGHRS and CDR2 is YFSETQ. Trimming took 4 bases from V and 9 from J; bases not matched to a gene: 5. The CDR3 loop spans 13 amino acids. Written as DNA, the CDR3 is TGCGCCAGCAGCGAAGGGACAGGGTTTGAGCAGTTCTTC. Translation gives CASSEGTGFEQFF.

The genes are TRBV10-3 and TRBJ1-2, with 8 positions matching TRBD1. After removal of 0 bases from V and 4 bases from J, the junction contained 4 bases not matched to a gene. The CDR3 consists of 15 residues. CDR1 ENHRY and CDR2 SYGVKD come from the germline V gene. The CDR3 loop reads CAISESGQGAYGYTF. The CDR3 DNA reads TGTGCCATCAGTGAGTCGGGGCAGGGGGCCTATGGCTACACCTTC.

This clonotype was counted between two and nine times. V is TRBV7-9 and J is TRBJ1-2, with D hard to call. The CDR3 contains 16 residues. The V end was cut by 2 bases, the J end by 4 bases, with 17 bases between. Germline-derived CDR1 and CDR2 are SEHNR and FQNEAQ (reference sequence). CDR3 protein: CASSLTPNQEIYGYTF. CDR3 sequence (DNA): TGTGCCAGCAGCTTAACACCGAACCAGGAAATCTATGGCTACACCTTC.

CDR3 sequence reads: CASSPPGHNQPQHF. As DNA, the CDR3 is TGTGCCAGCTCACCACCAGGCCACAATCAGCCCCAGCATTTT. This chain uses TRBV18 with TRBJ1-5; unclear D gene. Per the germline V gene, CDR1 is KGHSH and CDR2 is LQKENI. Trimming removed 0 bases at V and 3 bases at J, with 6 bases between. The CDR3 spans 14 residues.